The 14 T cell receptor beta chains below were found in one sample sequenced in a study of shared clonotypes between healthy human individuals. Using immunoSEQ multiplex PCR, the repertoire was profiled, and TCRdb retains in-frame clones only, with some absent. Here the sample spans about 1,800,000 clones, approximately 94% being singletons. Naive CD8 populations comprised CD45RO-negative cells positively selected for CCR7, excluding terminally differentiated effector memory CD45RA+ cells. Sequencing used naive CD8+ T cells sorted from blood. Receptor source: a man aged 18 to 30 in good health.

The table lists this clone with a count of one. This chain's CDR3 is CASSPIRDRWADTQYF. In DNA, the CDR3 is TGCGCCAGCAGCCCAATCCGGGACAGGTGGGCAGATACGCAGTATTTT. The chain joins TRBV5-1 to TRBJ2-3; 8 positions match TRBD1. This CDR3 region has 16 residues. Germline-derived CDR1 and CDR2 are SGHRS and YFSETQ. J lost 4 bases, V lost 4 bases, and 11 bases had no gene match.

Comment on this clone: Other DNA sequences in this specimen translate into the identical CDR3. The chain carries TRBV7-9 and TRBJ2-3; no firm D call. Germline-derived CDR1 and CDR2 are SEHNR and FQNEAQ (reference sequence). The CDR3 consists of 11 residues. V dropped 5 bases and J dropped 3 bases, with 3 bases sitting between them. The CDR3, as DNA: TGTGCCAGCAGCCCGACAGATACGCAGTATTTT. It specifies CASSPTDTQYF.

As for this clone: The same CDR3 arises from other DNA sequences in this sample as well. V usage is TRBV11-2 and J usage is TRBJ2-5; D is ambiguous. The CDR3 contains 15 residues. V lost 1 base and J 2 bases, leaving 11 bases between the germline ends. Germline CDR1 SGHAT, CDR2 FQNNGV. CDR3 loop: CASSLGASAQETQYF. The CDR3 DNA reads as TGTGCCAGCAGCTTAGGAGCGAGCGCTCAAGAGACCCAGTACTTC.

V usage is TRBV19 and J usage is TRBJ2-2; no reliable D call. V gave up 0 bases and J gave up 4 bases, with 6 bases separating them. From germline, CDR1 is LNHDA and CDR2 SQIVND (reference sequence). CDR3 length equals 14 residues. CDR3 nucleotides: TGTGCCAGTAGTATAGATCCTGCCACCGGGGAGCTGTTTTTT. It encodes CASSIDPATGELFF.

J is TRBJ2-3 and V is TRBV13, with D uncertain. The CDR3 spans 13 residues. V dropped 7 bases and J dropped 1 base, with 9 bases sitting between them. CDR1 PRHDT and CDR2 FYEKMQ come from the germline V gene (reference sequence). The CDR3 reads CASIASGTDTQYF. DNA for the CDR3: TGTGCCAGCATTGCCTCCGGCACAGATACGCAGTATTTT.

The chain uses TRBV4-3 and TRBJ2-3; perhaps D is TRBD1 or TRBD2 (5 bases each). This CDR3 spans 15 amino acids. The ends were cut back, 2 bases at V and 2 bases at J, with 11 bases in the middle. CDR1 is LGHNA, CDR2 YSLEER, per germline. The CDR3 sequence: CASSQLTGTTDTQYF. Written as DNA, the CDR3 is TGCGCCAGCAGCCAATTGACGGGGACCACAGATACGCAGTATTTT.

V is TRBV28 and J is TRBJ2-1, with D hard to call. Germline loops: CDR1 MDHEN, CDR2 SYDVKM. The V end lost 3 bases, the J end lost 2 bases, and 5 bases lay between the germline ends. The CDR3 sequence is 13 residues long. CDR3 sequence reads: CASSLEAYNEQFF. The DNA of the CDR3 is TGTGCCAGCAGTTTGGAAGCCTACAATGAGCAGTTCTTC.

As concerns this clone: The same CDR3 can be traced to other DNA sequences in this sample. This chain uses TRBV9 with TRBJ2-1; D gene unclear. The CDR3 totals 11 residues. Germline CDR1 is SGDLS and CDR2 is YYNGEE. The V and J ends lost 4 bases and 7 bases respectively, with 6 bases between them. The CDR3: CASSLGNEQFF. The DNA for the CDR3 is TGTGCCAGCAGCCTGGGGAATGAGCAGTTCTTC.

The gene calls are TRBV6-1 and TRBJ1-5; D might be TRBD1 (6 bases). Germline-derived CDR1 and CDR2 are MNHNS and SASEGT. This CDR3 is built from 15 residues. V lost 1 base and J lost 2, with 9 bases in between. CDR3 sequence reads: CASSEGRGGNQPQHF. For the CDR3, the DNA is TGTGCCAGCAGTGAAGGTAGGGGGGGCAATCAGCCCCAGCATTTT.

In this sample, this clone turned up once. V is TRBV6-5 and J is TRBJ1-2, with a possible D match to TRBD1 (5 bases). The CDR3 totals 16 residues. From germline, CDR1 is MNHEY and CDR2 SVGAGI. Trimming took off 0 bases at V and 3 bases at J, with 14 bases between the two ends. The CDR3 coding sequence is TGTGCCAGCAGTTACTCGATTGATAGGGGTGACTATGGCTACACCTTC. It encodes CASSYSIDRGDYGYTF.

Turning to this clone: Other DNA variants within this sample encode the same CDR3. This chain connects TRBV9 to TRBJ2-1; TRBD2 aligns across 10 bases. The CDR3 consists of 15 residues. V shed 4 bases, J shed 6 bases, and the junction held 7 bases outside the gene matches. Germline V lookup: CDR1 SGDLS, CDR2 YYNGEE. The CDR3, as DNA: TGTGCCAGCAGCCTCCGGACTAGCGGTACCAATGAGCAGTTCTTC. Translating gives CASSLRTSGTNEQFF.

The chain links TRBV27 to TRBJ2-1, with D tentatively TRBD1 or TRBD2 (6 bases each). V lost 5 bases, J lost 7 bases, and 18 bases lay in between. The CDR3 has 15 residues. Germline CDR1 and CDR2: MNHEY and SMNVEV (reference sequence). For the CDR3, the DNA is TGTGCCAGCAGTCAACAAGGCTGGGGGGCAAATGAGCAGTTCTTC. Translation gives CASSQQGWGANEQFF.

The chain couples TRBV28 to TRBJ2-2; tentative D call: TRBD1 (5 bases). The V end lost 5 bases, the J end lost 1 base, and 8 bases lay between the germline ends. CDR3 length: 14 residues. The V gene's germline CDR1 is MDHEN and CDR2 SYDVKM. The DNA of the CDR3 is TGTGCCAGCAGTGTCGGACAGAACACCGGGGAGCTGTTTTTT. The encoded protein is CASSVGQNTGELFF.

The chain carries TRBV6-5 and TRBJ1-1; tentative D call: TRBD1 (6 bases). Germline V gives CDR1 MNHEY, CDR2 SVGAGI. Trimming removed 1 base at V and 2 bases at J, with 11 bases between. This CDR3 region has 15 residues. CDR3 bases: TGTGCCAGCAGTTACTACGAGGACAGTAACACTGAAGCTTTCTTT. Translation gives CASSYYEDSNTEAFF.